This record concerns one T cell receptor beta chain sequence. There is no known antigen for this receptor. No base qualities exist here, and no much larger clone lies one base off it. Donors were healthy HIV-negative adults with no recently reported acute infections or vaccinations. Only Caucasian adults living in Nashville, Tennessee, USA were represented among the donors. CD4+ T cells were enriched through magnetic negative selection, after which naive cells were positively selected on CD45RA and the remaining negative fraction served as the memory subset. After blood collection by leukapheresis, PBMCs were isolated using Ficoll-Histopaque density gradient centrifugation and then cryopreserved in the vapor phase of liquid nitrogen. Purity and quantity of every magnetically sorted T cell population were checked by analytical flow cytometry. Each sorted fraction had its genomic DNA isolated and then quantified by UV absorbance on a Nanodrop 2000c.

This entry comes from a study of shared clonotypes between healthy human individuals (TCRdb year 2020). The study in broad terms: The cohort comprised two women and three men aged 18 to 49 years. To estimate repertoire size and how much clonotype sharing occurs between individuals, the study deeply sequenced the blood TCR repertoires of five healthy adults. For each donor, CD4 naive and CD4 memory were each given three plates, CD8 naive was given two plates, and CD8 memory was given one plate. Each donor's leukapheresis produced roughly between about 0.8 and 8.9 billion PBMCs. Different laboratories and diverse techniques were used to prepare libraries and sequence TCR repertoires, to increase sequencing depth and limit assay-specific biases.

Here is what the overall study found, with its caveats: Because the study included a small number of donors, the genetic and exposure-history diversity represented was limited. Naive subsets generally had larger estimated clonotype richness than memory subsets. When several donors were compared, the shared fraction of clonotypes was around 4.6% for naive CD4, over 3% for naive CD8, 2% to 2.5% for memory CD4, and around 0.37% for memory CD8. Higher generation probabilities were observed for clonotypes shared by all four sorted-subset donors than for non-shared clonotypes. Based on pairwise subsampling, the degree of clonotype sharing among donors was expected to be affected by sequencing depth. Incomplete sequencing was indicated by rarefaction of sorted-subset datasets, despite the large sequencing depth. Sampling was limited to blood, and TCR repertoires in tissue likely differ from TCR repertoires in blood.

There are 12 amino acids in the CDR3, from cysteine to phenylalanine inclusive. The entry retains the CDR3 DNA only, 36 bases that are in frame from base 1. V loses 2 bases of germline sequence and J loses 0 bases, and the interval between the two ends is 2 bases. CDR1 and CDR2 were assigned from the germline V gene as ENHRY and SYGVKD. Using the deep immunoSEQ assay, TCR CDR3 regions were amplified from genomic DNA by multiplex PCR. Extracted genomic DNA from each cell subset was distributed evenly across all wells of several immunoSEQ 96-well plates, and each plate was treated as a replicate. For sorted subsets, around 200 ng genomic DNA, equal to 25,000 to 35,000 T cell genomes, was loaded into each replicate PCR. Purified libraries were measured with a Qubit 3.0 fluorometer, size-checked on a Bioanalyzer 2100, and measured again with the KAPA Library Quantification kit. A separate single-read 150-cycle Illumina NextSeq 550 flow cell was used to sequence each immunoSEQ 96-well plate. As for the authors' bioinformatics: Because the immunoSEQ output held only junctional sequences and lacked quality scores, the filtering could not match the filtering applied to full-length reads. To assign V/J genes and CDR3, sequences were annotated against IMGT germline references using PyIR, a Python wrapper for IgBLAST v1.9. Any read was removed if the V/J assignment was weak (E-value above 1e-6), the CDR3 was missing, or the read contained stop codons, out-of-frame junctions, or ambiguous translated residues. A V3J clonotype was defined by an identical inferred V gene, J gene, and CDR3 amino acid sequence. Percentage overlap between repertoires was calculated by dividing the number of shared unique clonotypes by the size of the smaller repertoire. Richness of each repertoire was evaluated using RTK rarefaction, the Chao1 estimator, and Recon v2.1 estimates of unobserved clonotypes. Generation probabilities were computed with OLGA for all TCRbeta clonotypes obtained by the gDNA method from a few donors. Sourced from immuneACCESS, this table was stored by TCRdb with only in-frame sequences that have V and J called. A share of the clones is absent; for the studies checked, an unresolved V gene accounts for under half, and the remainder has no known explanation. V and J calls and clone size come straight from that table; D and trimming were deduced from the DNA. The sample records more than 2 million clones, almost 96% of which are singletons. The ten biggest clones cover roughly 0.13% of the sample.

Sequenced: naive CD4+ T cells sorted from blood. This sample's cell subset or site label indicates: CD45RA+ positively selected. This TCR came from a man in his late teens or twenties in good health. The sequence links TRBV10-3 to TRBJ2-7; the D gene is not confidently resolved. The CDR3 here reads CAISEASYEQYF. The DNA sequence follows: TGTGCCATCAGTGAGGCCTCCTACGAGCAGTACTTC.